This paragraph reports one TCR beta chain. The sample is drawn from a study of technical replicates of blood from four donors. Profiling relied on immunoSEQ multiplex PCR, and the TCRdb table lists in-frame clones only, not all of them. The profile covers approximately 70,000 clones, with under 98% appearing a single time and around 0.29% taken by the ten largest. The CDR3 totals 12 residues. In germline, CDR1 is GTSNPN, CDR2 SVGIG (reference sequence). V dropped 4 bases and J dropped 8 bases, with 11 bases sitting between them. Sequencing was carried out using T cells isolated from PBMCs. This TCR derives from a human donor in good health. This chain connects TRBV30 to TRBJ1-4, with D hard to call. CDR3 in amino acids: CAWTPAGEKLFF. As DNA, the CDR3 is TGTGCCTGGACTCCCGCGGGGGAAAAACTGTTTTTT.